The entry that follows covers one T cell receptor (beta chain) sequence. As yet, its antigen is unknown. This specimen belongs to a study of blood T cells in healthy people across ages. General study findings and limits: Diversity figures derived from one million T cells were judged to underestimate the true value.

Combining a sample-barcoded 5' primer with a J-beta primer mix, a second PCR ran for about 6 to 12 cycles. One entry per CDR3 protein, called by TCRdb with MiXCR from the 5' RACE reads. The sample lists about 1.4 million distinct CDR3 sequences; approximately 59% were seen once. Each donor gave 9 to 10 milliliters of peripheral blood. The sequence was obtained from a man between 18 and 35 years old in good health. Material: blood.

DNA of the CDR3: TGTGCCAGCAGTGAAGCGCATGGATCTAACTATGGCTACACCTTC. Translated: CASSEAHGSNYGYTF. The chain has TRBV2 and TRBJ1-2; the D is unclear. The V gene lost 0 bases and the J gene lost 0 bases, with 8 bases spanning the gap. Germline-derived CDR1 and CDR2 are SNHLY and FYNNEI. There are 15 residues in the CDR3. Together with reference TRBV2 and TRBJ1-2, the CDR3 gives the full variable domain: EPEVTQTPSHQVTQMGQEVILRCVPISNHLYFYWYRQILGQKVEFLVSFYNNEISEKSEIFDDQFSVERPDGSNFTLKIRSTKLEDSAMYFCASSEAHGSNYGYTFGSGTRLTVV.